This T cell receptor beta chain was documented in a study of shared T cell receptors in the human thymus. Some clones are missing from TCRdb's copy, which holds only in-frame ones; the method was immunoSEQ multiplex PCR. The profile shows about 380,000 clones, more than 85% of them singletons. Input material: thymocytes. The clonotype was recovered from a human donor.

The CDR3 loop reads CASSPRRISGQGLSGNQPQHF. CDR3 sequence (DNA): TGTGCCAGCTCACCACGGCGTATCTCGGGACAGGGGCTGTCAGGCAATCAGCCCCAGCATTTT. The chain couples TRBV18 to TRBJ1-5; TRBD1 matches 10 bases. Per germline, CDR1 KGHSH and CDR2 LQKENI. This CDR3 has 21 residues. Trimming removed 1 base from V and 2 bases from J; junction bases left unmatched: 17.